These T cell receptor beta chains were read from a single sample in a study of CD8+ T cells in alopecia areata. Produced via immunoSEQ multiplex PCR; TCRdb's table is partial and in-frame only. The sample shows approximately 100,000 clones, over 40% of them seen only once. Sample: CD4+ T cells sorted from blood. These receptors were obtained from a human donor with alopecia areata. Each CDR3 is given with its conserved first and last residue. D genes are given only for firm matches. The size field is filled for only some rows; it gives once, few, many or a size class.

few TRBD2 TRBJ2-7 TRBV7-3 CASSASGGASEQYF TGTGCCAGCAGCGCGAGCGGGGGGGCTTCCGAGCAGTACTTC
NA NA TRBJ2-3 TRBV18 CASSEVTDTQYF TGTGCCAGCTCCGAGGTCACAGATACGCAGTATTTT
NA TRBD1 TRBJ2-1 TRBV11-2 CASSLIGGGGNEQFF TGTGCCAGCAGCTTAATAGGGGGCGGTGGGAATGAGCAGTTCTTC
NA NA TRBJ1-2 TRBV25-1 CASSEAGSHYGYTF TGTGCCAGCAGTGAGGCTGGGTCCCACTATGGCTACACCTTC
NA NA TRBJ2-7 TRBV29-1 CSVGTLYEQYF TGCAGCGTAGGGACTCTCTACGAGCAGTACTTC
NA TRBD1 TRBJ1-1 TRBV29-1 CSVVTGGSTEAFF TGCAGCGTTGTGACAGGGGGGAGCACTGAAGCTTTCTTT
few NA TRBJ1-5 TRBV29-1 CSVVEQPGVAQHF TGCAGCGTTGTCGAACAGCCTGGCGTGGCCCAGCATTTT
NA NA TRBJ2-7 TRBV5-1 CASSLGGGSSSYEQYF TGCGCCAGCAGCTTGGGAGGGGGATCCAGCTCCTACGAGCAGTACTTC
NA TRBD1 TRBJ2-3 TRBV29-1 CSVGWDRGTDTQYF TGCAGCGTGGGGTGGGACAGGGGAACAGATACGCAGTATTTT
once NA TRBJ2-3 TRBV6-6 CASTDGLARYF TGTGCCAGCACCGATGGATTAGCGCGGTATTTT
NA NA TRBJ2-3 TRBV29-1 CSGRVSSTDTQYF TGCAGCGGGCGGGTCTCCAGCACAGATACGCAGTATTTT
NA TRBD2 TRBJ2-1 TRBV7-6 CASSPTSGGIEQFF TGTGCCAGCAGTCCGACTAGCGGGGGAATTGAGCAGTTCTTC
NA NA TRBJ2-5 TRBV30 CAWSRLGETQYF TGTGCCTGGAGTCGGTTGGGTGAGACCCAGTACTTC
NA NA TRBJ2-3 TRBV9 CASSTGTSSTDTQYF TGTGCCAGCAGCACCGGGACTTCTAGCACAGATACGCAGTATTTT
NA NA TRBJ2-7 TRBV29-1 CSVGGSLSYEQYF TGCAGCGTTGGAGGGTCTTTATCCTACGAGCAGTACTTC
NA NA TRBJ2-1 TRBV29-1 CSVGTTQYNEQFF TGCAGCGTTGGGACAACCCAATACAATGAGCAGTTCTTC
NA NA TRBJ2-7 TRBV7-9 CASSSDTYEQYF TGTGCCAGCAGCTCCGATACCTACGAGCAGTACTTC
few NA TRBJ2-5 TRBV28 CASSLIGQETQYF TGTGCCAGCAGTTTAATCGGCCAAGAGACCCAGTACTTC
NA NA TRBJ1-2 TRBV28 CASSQGDGQILGYTF TGTGCCAGCAGCCAAGGGGACGGACAGATCCTTGGCTACACCTTC
few TRBD1 TRBJ2-1 TRBV19 CASRLAVGTGDEQFF TGTGCCAGTAGATTAGCGGTGGGGACAGGCGATGAGCAGTTCTTC
NA TRBD1 TRBJ1-2 TRBV2 CASSRTGLYGYTF TGTGCCAGCAGTCGGACAGGCCTCTATGGCTACACCTTC
NA NA TRBJ2-1 TRBV5-1 CASSLAGTNNEQFF TGCGCCAGCAGCTTGGCCGGGACAAACAATGAGCAGTTCTTC
once NA TRBJ2-7 TRBV6-6 CASRSRTANYEQYF TGTGCCAGCAGGTCCCGGACAGCAAACTACGAGCAGTACTTC
NA TRBD2 TRBJ2-7 TRBV30 CAWTPGLAAGEQYF TGTGCCTGGACCCCAGGACTAGCAGCGGGAGAGCAGTACTTC
few TRBD1 TRBJ1-1 TRBV29-1 CSGATGANTEAFF TGCAGCGGTGCGACAGGGGCGAACACTGAAGCTTTCTTT
NA TRBD1 TRBJ1-2 TRBV5-1 CASRSTGGSIGYTF TGCGCCAGCAGATCTACAGGGGGCTCCATCGGCTACACCTTC
few NA TRBJ1-6 TRBV29-1 CSYRDPANSPLHF TGCAGCTACCGGGACCCCGCTAATTCACCCCTCCACTTT
NA NA TRBJ2-7 TRBV14 CASSQDPLTEQYF TGTGCCAGCAGCCAAGATCCCCTTACCGAGCAGTACTTC
few NA TRBJ1-5 TRBV7-2 CASSYRGNQPQHF TGTGCCAGCAGCTACAGGGGCAATCAGCCCCAGCATTTT
NA NA TRBJ2-3 TRBV14 CASSQAAGSTDTQYF TGTGCCAGCAGCCAGGCGGCGGGCAGCACAGATACGCAGTATTTT
NA TRBD2 TRBJ2-1 TRBV29-1 CSARTSGSGNEQFF TGCAGCGCTAGAACTAGCGGGAGTGGGAATGAGCAGTTCTTC
NA TRBD1 TRBJ2-3 TRBV29-1 CSVERTGGSDTQYF TGCAGCGTTGAAAGGACAGGGGGTTCAGATACGCAGTATTTT
NA TRBD1 TRBJ1-2 TRBV28 CATKPGQTYGYTF TGTGCTACGAAACCGGGACAGACCTATGGCTACACCTTC
NA NA TRBJ2-2 TRBV6-1 CASSDRESGELFF TGTGCCAGCAGTGATCGGGAAAGCGGGGAGCTGTTTTTT
NA NA TRBJ2-2 TRBV4-1 CASSLPSIGDSVYTGELFF TGCGCCAGCAGCCTCCCAAGCATCGGCGACAGCGTGTACACCGGGGAGCTGTTTTTT
NA NA TRBJ1-4 TRBV27 CASSLATNEKLFF TGTGCCAGCAGTTTAGCAACTAATGAAAAACTGTTTTTT
few NA TRBJ2-3 TRBV30 CAWSVGTRSTDTQYF TGTGCCTGGAGTGTAGGGACGAGGAGCACAGATACGCAGTATTTT
NA NA TRBJ2-7 TRBV30 CAWSIGSYEQYF TGTGCCTGGAGTATTGGGTCCTACGAGCAGTACTTC
few NA TRBJ1-4 TRBV4-3 CASSQSGVEKLFF TGCGCCAGCAGCCAAAGTGGGGTTGAAAAACTGTTTTTT
NA NA TRBJ2-1 TRBV23-1 CASSRGHPGNEQFF TGCGCCAGCAGTCGCGGACACCCTGGGAATGAGCAGTTCTTC
NA NA TRBJ1-5 TRBV29-1 CSVKVTENQPQHF TGCAGCGTTAAAGTGACAGAGAATCAGCCCCAGCATTTT
few NA TRBJ2-7 TRBV25-1 CASSDGDYEQYF TGTGCCAGCAGTGACGGGGACTACGAGCAGTACTTC
NA TRBD2 TRBJ2-3 TRBV5-1 CASSLAAGASGGADTQYF TGCGCCAGCAGCTTGGCCGCTGGGGCTAGCGGGGGGGCAGATACGCAGTATTTT
NA NA TRBJ2-5 TRBV4-2 CASSQEPRQETQYF TGTGCCAGCAGCCAAGAGCCGCGGCAAGAGACCCAGTACTTC
NA NA TRBJ2-3 TRBV4-3 CASSQDKDTQYF TGCGCCAGCAGCCAAGATAAGGATACGCAGTATTTT
few NA TRBJ2-3 TRBV29-1 CSVATLGTDTQYF TGCAGCGTTGCCACCCTAGGCACAGATACGCAGTATTTT
NA NA TRBJ1-4 TRBV28 CASAENEKLFF TGTGCCAGTGCTGAGAATGAAAAACTGTTTTTT
NA TRBD2 TRBJ2-3 TRBV5-1 CASSQGLAESTDTQYF TGCGCCAGCAGCCAAGGACTAGCGGAGAGCACAGATACGCAGTATTTT